The 25 T cell receptor beta chains presented below share a single source sample, sequenced in a study of regulatory T cells in long-lasting Graves disease. Researchers made TCR beta libraries by using iRepertoire HTBI primers and running Arm-PCR on CDR3 regions. TCRdb fed the multiplex PCR reads into MiXCR, producing one record per CDR3 protein. The sample yields hundreds of thousands of distinct CDR3 sequences, around 20% seen once. Regarding time point: persistent/refractory GD, antithyroid drugs over 5 years with positive TRAb. Researchers made the TCR library from RNA that was extracted from PBMCs. The sample was peripheral blood mononuclear cells (PBMCs), taken when the disease was refractory, from a patient treated with antithyroid drugs. Receptors were obtained from a female donor with Graves disease.

This clonotype has a handful of counts. The chain joins TRBV4-1 to TRBJ2-3; D not resolved. The ends were cut back, 0 bases at V and 14 bases at J, with 9 bases in the middle. The CDR3 runs to 11 residues. Germline CDR1 MGHRA, CDR2 YSYEKL. The CDR3 nucleotides read TGCGCCAGCAGCCAAGATATATTGCTGTATTTT. It encodes CASSQDILLYF.

This clonotype was seen many times. The V gene is TRBV7-9, the J gene TRBJ2-7; D perhaps matches TRBD1 (6 bases). Between the trimmed V and J ends, which lost 1 base and 5 bases, there was a span of 15 bases. Germline assignment: CDR1 SEHNR and CDR2 FQNEAQ (reference sequence). The CDR3 is 15 amino acids. The CDR3 DNA reads TGTGCCAGCAGCTTAGGACAGGCCAAAACCGACGAGCAGTACTTC. It codes for CASSLGQAKTDEQYF.

The genes are TRBV20-1 and TRBJ2-5; weak D call: TRBD1 (5 bases). V shed 3 bases and J shed 5 bases, with 13 bases lying between them. Germline CDR1 and CDR2: DFQATT and SNEGSKA (reference sequence). This CDR3 contains 13 residues. This CDR3 reads CSASLSGPETQYF. The CDR3 nucleotides read TGCAGTGCTAGTCTGTCAGGGCCGGAGACCCAGTACTTC.

This clonotype has at least ten counts. The CDR3 nucleotides are TGTGCCAGCAGTTACGGGTTCCCGGACTACGAAGAGACCCAGTACTTC. This sequence encodes CASSYGFPDYEETQYF. The rearrangement links TRBV6-5 to TRBJ2-5, with D maybe TRBD2 (6 bases). Germline V lookup: CDR1 MNHEY, CDR2 SVGAGI. This CDR3 comprises 16 residues. The germline V and J ends were trimmed by 2 bases and 3 bases, with 16 bases remaining between them.

In its sample, this clonotype was seen many times. V is TRBV28 and J is TRBJ1-1; no reliable D call. CDR1 is MDHEN and CDR2 is SYDVKM in the germline V gene. This CDR3 has 19 amino acids. Trimming left V 3 bases short and J 0 bases short, with 23 bases between. The CDR3 region has the DNA TGTGCCAGCAGTTTGAGGGAGATCAACTACCATCTACTGAACACTGAAGCTTTCTTT. Amino acid sequence: CASSLREINYHLLNTEAFF. Full variable domain (outside the CDR3, taken from reference TRBV28 and TRBJ1-1): DVKVTQSSRYLVKRTGEKVFLECVQDMDHENMFWYRQDPGLGLRLIYFSYDVKMKEKGDIPEGYSVSREKKERFSLILESASTNQTSMYLCASSLREINYHLLNTEAFFGQGTRLTVV.

The genes are TRBV28 and TRBJ2-3; D is uncertain. V was trimmed by 3 bases and J by 4 bases, leaving 8 bases between them. CDR1 is MDHEN and CDR2 is SYDVKM in the germline V gene. This CDR3 is 13 amino acids long. The DNA for the CDR3 is TGTGCCAGCAGTTTTGAGGTTGCAGATACGCAGTATTTT. It specifies CASSFEVADTQYF.

This clonotype appeared once. This sequence joins TRBV7-3 and TRBJ2-1; no definite D call. The V end lost 2 bases, the J end lost 2 bases, and 10 bases lay between the germline ends. Germline V gives CDR1 SGHTA, CDR2 FQGTGA. The CDR3 consists of 15 residues. This CDR3 reads CASSLVSTTYNEQFF. In DNA, the CDR3 is TGTGCCAGCAGCTTAGTTTCTACTACCTACAATGAGCAGTTCTTC.

At least ten counts were recorded for this clonotype. The chain employs TRBV24-1 and TRBJ2-7; 10 bases agree with TRBD1. Germline CDR1 and CDR2: KGHDR and SFDVKD. The CDR3 has 15 amino acids. Germline trimming cut 4 bases from V and 5 bases from J; bases unmatched to any gene: 7. CDR3 sequence (DNA): TGTGCCACCAGTGACTACGGGACAGGGGTCGACGAGCAGTACTTC. It is translated as CATSDYGTGVDEQYF.

This clonotype was counted at least ten times. CDR3 amino acids: CASSFVEGTGISYEQYF. Here the CDR3 DNA reads TGTGCCAGCAGTTTTGTCGAAGGGACAGGGATATCCTACGAGCAGTACTTC. The rearrangement links TRBV28 to TRBJ2-7; TRBD1 agrees at 9 bases. This CDR3 contains 17 residues. V was clipped by 3 bases and J by 1 base; unmatched bases: 10. The germline V gene has CDR1 MDHEN and CDR2 SYDVKM. Drawing the rest from reference TRBV28 and TRBJ2-7, the complete variable domain is DVKVTQSSRYLVKRTGEKVFLECVQDMDHENMFWYRQDPGLGLRLIYFSYDVKMKEKGDIPEGYSVSREKKERFSLILESASTNQTSMYLCASSFVEGTGISYEQYFGPGTRLTVT.

Many counts were recorded for this clonotype. The chain carries TRBV5-5 and TRBJ2-5, with D possibly TRBD2 on 6 matching bases. The CDR3 has 16 amino acids. Germline V CDR1 and CDR2: SGHKS, YYEKEE (reference sequence). V lost 6 bases to trimming and J lost 4 bases, with 22 bases between them. In DNA, the CDR3 is TGTGCCAGCACCTCTCGCGGGGTGCCCCGTGGAGAGACCCAGTACTTC. It codes for CASTSRGVPRGETQYF.

In its sample, this clonotype was seen many times. This chain links TRBV13 with TRBJ2-7; D not resolved. Trimming stripped 1 base from V and 10 bases from J, with 8 bases between. The CDR3 loop spans 11 amino acids. The V gene's germline CDR1 is PRHDT and CDR2 FYEKMQ (reference sequence). The CDR3 coding sequence is TGTGCCAGCAGCTTAGTTGGCGTTCAGTACTTC. It encodes CASSLVGVQYF. The full variable domain, its missing parts supplied by reference TRBV13 and TRBJ2-7, is AAGVIQSPRHLIKEKRETATLKCYPIPRHDTVYWYQQGPGQDPQFLISFYEKMQSDKGSIPDRFSAQQFSDYHSELNMSSLELGDSALYFCASSLVGVQYFGPGTRLTVT.

This clonotype was counted between two and nine times. CDR3 region: CASSPAVTGSAFF. The DNA of the CDR3 is TGTGCCAGCAGCCCAGCGGTAACCGGGTCGGCTTTCTTT. This rearrangement joins TRBV7-9 to TRBJ1-1; the D is unclear. V was cut by 5 bases and J by 11 bases, with 18 bases left in between. The CDR3 contains 13 residues. Germline lookup yields CDR1 SEHNR and CDR2 FQNEAQ (reference sequence).

This clonotype was picked up many times. The J gene is TRBJ1-1, the V gene TRBV10-3; D not certain. There are 13 residues in the CDR3. Germline CDR1 is ENHRY and CDR2 is SYGVKD. Deletions cut 6 bases from V and 1 base from J, with 9 bases between. The CDR3 loop is CAIRVTSNTEAFF. CDR3 nucleotides: TGTGCCATCAGGGTGACATCGAACACTGAAGCTTTCTTT.

This clonotype was seen only a few times. The chain has TRBV18 and TRBJ2-3; no clear D gene. Trimming shortened V by 4 bases and J by 5 bases, and 10 bases separated the two germline ends. CDR3 length: 13 amino acids. Per the germline V gene, CDR1 is KGHSH and CDR2 is LQKENI. CDR3 residues: CASSLETIDTQYF. The CDR3 DNA reads TGTGCCAGCTCACTCGAGACCATAGATACGCAGTATTTT.

The rearrangement links TRBV19 to TRBJ2-7, with TRBD1 matching over 8 bases. After removal of 5 bases from V and 0 bases from J, the junction contained 6 bases not matched to a gene. The CDR3 is 15 amino acids. The germline V gene has CDR1 LNHDA and CDR2 SQIVND (reference sequence). The CDR3 region has the DNA TGTGCCAGTAGTGCCGGGACAGGAGGCTCCTACGAGCAGTACTTC. This gives the protein CASSAGTGGSYEQYF.

The chain links TRBV27 to TRBJ2-7, with D unresolved. The CDR3 sequence is 13 residues long. CDR1 MNHEY and CDR2 SMNVEV come from the germline V gene (reference sequence). The V end lost 6 bases, the J end lost 3 bases, and 12 bases lay between the germline ends. CDR3 nucleotide sequence: TGTGCCAGCAGCGTAAGGGTGGGCTACGAGCAGTACTTC. Translating it yields CASSVRVGYEQYF.

This clonotype was counted ten times or more. This chain joins TRBV2 and TRBJ1-5, with D unresolved. The germline V and J ends were trimmed by 1 base and 9 bases, with 10 bases remaining between them. This CDR3 contains 13 residues. The germline V gene has CDR1 SNHLY and CDR2 FYNNEI. The CDR3 DNA is TGTGCCAGCAGTGAAGAGGGTGTTGGGCCCCAGCATTTT. Translating it yields CASSEEGVGPQHF.

For this clonotype: Germline and junction disagree at one end, which may indicate a read error. V and J are TRBV18 and TRBJ2-7, with TRBD1 matching over 9 bases. The CDR3 is 14 amino acids. Germline CDR1 and CDR2: KGHSH and LQKENI. CDR3 residues: CASSPGTGSNEQYF. CDR3 in DNA: TGTGCCAGTTCACCAGGGACAGGGTCGAACGAGCAGTACTTC. Variable domain in full (rest from reference TRBV18 and TRBJ2-7): NAGVMQNPRHLVRRRGQEARLRCSPMKGHSHVYWYRQLPEEGLKFMVYLQKENIIDESGMPKERFSAEFPKEGPSILRIQQVVRGDSAAYFCASSPGTGSNEQYFGPGTRLTVT.

Note on this clonotype: A much larger clone sits a single nucleotide away, making a read error possible. V usage is TRBV12-3 or TRBV12-4 and J usage is TRBJ1-1; D not certain. This CDR3 spans 12 amino acids. The CDR3 sequence: CASERGTTEALF. Written as DNA, the CDR3 is TGTGCCAGCGAGCGGGGTACCACTGAAGCTCTCTTT.

This clonotype was counted at least ten times. CDR3 residues: CASSPQTGFSYEQYF. CDR3 sequence (DNA): TGTGCCAGCAGCCCTCAGACAGGGTTCTCCTACGAGCAGTACTTC. The chain is built from TRBV28 and TRBJ2-7; TRBD1 aligns across 7 bases. The germline gives CDR1 MDHEN, CDR2 SYDVKM. The CDR3 length is 15 residues. J gave up 0 bases and V 6 bases, and 8 bases lay outside the gene matches.

A remark on this clonotype: Relative to the germline gene, one junction end is altered; a read error may explain this. V and J are TRBV12-3 or TRBV12-4 and TRBJ2-7; 8 nucleotides align to TRBD2. The CDR3 runs 17 residues. In DNA, the CDR3 is TGTGTCAGCAGTTTAGGCGGGAGGATAGGAGAGTCCTACGAGCAGTACTTC. It is translated as CVSSLGGRIGESYEQYF.

This rearrangement joins TRBV6-1 to TRBJ1-5; D may be TRBD1 (5 bases). The germline gives CDR1 MNHNS, CDR2 SASEGT. This CDR3 spans 14 amino acids. V lost 6 bases, J lost 3 bases, and 12 bases lay in between. CDR3: CASSRVPANQPQHF. In DNA, the CDR3 is TGTGCCAGCAGCAGGGTCCCGGCCAATCAGCCCCAGCATTTT.

The gene calls are TRBV27 and TRBJ2-2; D unclear. The CDR3 extends over 14 amino acids. The ends were cut back, 7 bases at V and 7 bases at J, with 16 bases in the middle. The V gene's germline CDR1 is MNHEY and CDR2 SMNVEV (reference sequence). The CDR3 DNA is TGTGCCAGCAAATTATTTCAAGGCGGCGGGGAGCTGTTTTTT. Amino acids: CASKLFQGGGELFF.

About this clonotype: A much larger clone lies one base from this, so it may be a read error. V usage is TRBV20-1 and J usage is TRBJ2-5; possible D gene TRBD1, 6 bases. The CDR3 loop spans 15 amino acids. Germline V CDR1 and CDR2: DFQATT, SNEGSKA (reference sequence). Trimming removed 3 bases from V and 5 bases from J, with 19 bases in between. CDR3 in amino acids: CSASSGHARGETQYF. The DNA of the CDR3 is TGCAGTGCTAGTTCGGGACACGCCCGTGGTGAGACCCAGTACTTC.

This clonotype was observed many times. The rearrangement links TRBV11-2 to TRBJ1-6; TRBD1 matches at 7 bases. J lost 8 bases, V lost 6 bases, and 7 bases had no gene match. Per the germline V gene, CDR1 is SGHAT and CDR2 is FQNNGV. The CDR3 totals 14 residues. The CDR3 nucleotides are TGTGCCAGCAGTTTGACAGGGAGCGATTCACCCCTCCACTTT. Translating it yields CASSLTGSDSPLHF.